The rows below give T cell receptor beta chains drawn from one sample of a study of STAT5B mutations in CD4+ large granular lymphocyte leukemia. Clones were read by immunoSEQ multiplex PCR, and TCRdb kept only the in-frame ones, dropping some. The sample has about 25,000 clones, about 76% seen once. What was sequenced was CD4+ T cells from blood buffy coats. The receptors shown here come from a human donor in good health. Both conserved end residues are part of each CDR3.

V gene,J gene,CDR3 length,CDR3 protein
TRBV11-3,TRBJ2-7,12,CASSLATLGEYF
TRBV7-9,TRBJ2-2,13,CASSFSSTGELFF
TRBV6-6,TRBJ2-7,14,CASSYPEQAYEQYF
TRBV2,TRBJ1-4,16,CASSEGAWRRSEKLFF
TRBV5-1,TRBJ2-7,14,CASSLGQRSYEQYF
TRBV28,TRBJ1-2,14,CASIIPGQGNGYTF
TRBV11-2,TRBJ2-3,12,CASTSETDTQYF
TRBV7-2,TRBJ2-2,15,CASSFRTVNTGELFF
TRBV5-1,TRBJ2-5,14,CASSLEAGVETQYF
TRBV6-6,TRBJ1-5,14,CASNDREGNQPQHF
TRBV6-5,TRBJ1-2,14,CASTRQTGGFGYTF
TRBV28,TRBJ2-5,16,CASRSHGLAGHETQYF
TRBV2,TRBJ2-3,12,CASTASSDTQYF
TRBV5-1,TRBJ2-1,16,CASSLSGGTPYNEQFF
TRBV7-2,TRBJ2-5,16,CASSPDSGGAGETQYF
TRBV7-9,TRBJ2-2,13,CASSFIDTGELFF
TRBV5-1,TRBJ2-1,16,CASSLSGGLFYNEQFF
TRBV18,TRBJ1-6,14,CASSLGQGKAPLHF
TRBV10-3,TRBJ1-1,16,CAISESAGRAPTEAFF
TRBV19,TRBJ1-4,14,CASTRGGTLQKLFF
TRBV7-9,TRBJ1-3,15,CASSLETGYRNTIYF
TRBV6-5,TRBJ1-1,15,CASSYLGTANTEAFF
TRBV11-2,TRBJ2-3,15,CASSSPGLYTDTQYF
TRBV6-5,TRBJ2-3,15,CASSYTGPGADTQYF
TRBV27,TRBJ2-5,15,CASSLQGTERETQYF
TRBV7-8,TRBJ2-5,17,CASSLWTSGRFRETQYF
TRBV11-3,TRBJ1-1,13,CASSLDRLSEAFF
TRBV10-2,TRBJ2-6,15,CASRTPGFGANVLTF
TRBV7-9,TRBJ2-1,15,CASSLGIAPYNEQFF
TRBV7-9,TRBJ2-3,12,CASSYYTDTQYF
TRBV20-1,TRBJ2-1,11,CSAMGVNEQFF
TRBV7-9,TRBJ2-2,12,CASSLAEDREFF
TRBV11-2,TRBJ2-3,15,CASTRQGGPSDTQYF
TRBV2,TRBJ2-7,14,CASMFETASYEQYF
TRBV6-5,TRBJ2-1,16,CASSYGGSRSYNEQFF
TRBV5-6,TRBJ2-1,13,CASSNLLDNEQFF
TRBV4-1,TRBJ1-5,16,CASSQDLVRGDQPQHF
TRBV7-3,TRBJ2-3,14,CASSASGRSDTQYF
TRBV7-7,TRBJ2-5,15,CASSPGRVYQETQYF
TRBV5-6,TRBJ1-2,15,CASLGSGARFYGYTF
TRBV29-1,TRBJ2-6,14,CSVGDLSGANVLTF
TRBV5-4,TRBJ2-7,14,CASSLAGSYYEQYF
TRBV14,TRBJ1-1,14,CASSFGQGNTEAFF
TRBV18,TRBJ2-2,15,CASSPQYGGAGELFF
TRBV15,TRBJ1-6,12,CATSMATSPLHF
TRBV10-3,TRBJ2-1,16,CAISERVGGSYNEQFF